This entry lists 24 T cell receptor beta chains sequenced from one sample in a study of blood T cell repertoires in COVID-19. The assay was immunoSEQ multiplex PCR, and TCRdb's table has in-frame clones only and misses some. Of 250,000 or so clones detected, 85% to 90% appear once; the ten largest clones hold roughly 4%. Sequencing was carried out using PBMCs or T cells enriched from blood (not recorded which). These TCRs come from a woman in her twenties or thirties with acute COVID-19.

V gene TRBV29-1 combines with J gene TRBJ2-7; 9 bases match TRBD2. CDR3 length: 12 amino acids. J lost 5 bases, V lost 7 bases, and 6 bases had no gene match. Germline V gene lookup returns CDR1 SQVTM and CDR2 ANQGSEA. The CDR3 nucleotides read TGCAGCGCCCGGACTAGCGCCCACGAGCAGTACTTC. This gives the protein CSARTSAHEQYF.

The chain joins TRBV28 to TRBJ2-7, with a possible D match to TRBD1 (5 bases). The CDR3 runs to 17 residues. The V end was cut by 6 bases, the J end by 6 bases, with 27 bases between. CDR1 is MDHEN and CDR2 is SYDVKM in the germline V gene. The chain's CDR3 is CASSRTDSAFGLCEQYF. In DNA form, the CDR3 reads TGTGCCAGCAGCCGGACCGACAGCGCATTCGGCCTTTGCGAGCAGTACTTC.

CDR3 coding DNA: TGTGCCAGCGCGAGCGGAACCACAGATACGCAGTATTTT. Amino acids: CASASGTTDTQYF. The rearrangement links TRBV28 to TRBJ2-3, with D possibly TRBD2 on 5 matching bases. The germline gives CDR1 MDHEN, CDR2 SYDVKM. V was trimmed by 8 bases and J by 2 bases, leaving 11 bases between them. The length of the CDR3 is 13 residues. Together with reference TRBV28 and TRBJ2-3, the CDR3 gives the full variable domain: DVKVTQSSRYLVKRTGEKVFLECVQDMDHENMFWYRQDPGLGLRLIYFSYDVKMKEKGDIPEGYSVSREKKERFSLILESASTNQTSMYLCASASGTTDTQYFGPGTRLTVL.

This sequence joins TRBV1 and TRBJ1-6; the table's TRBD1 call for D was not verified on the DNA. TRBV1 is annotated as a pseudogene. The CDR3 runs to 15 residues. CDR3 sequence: CTSSQPWAGFSPLHF. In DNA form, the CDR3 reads TGCACCAGCAGCCAACCGTGGGCAGGGTTTTCACCCCTCCACTTT.

For the CDR3, the DNA is TGTGCCAGCAGCCCGGACACATTCGTTGGTGGCTACACCTTC. Protein: CASSPDTFVGGYTF. This chain links TRBV28 with TRBJ1-2; a weak D match, TRBD1 (5 bases). Germline loops: CDR1 MDHEN, CDR2 SYDVKM. V was cut by 6 bases and J by 7 bases, with 18 bases left in between. The CDR3 extends over 14 amino acids.

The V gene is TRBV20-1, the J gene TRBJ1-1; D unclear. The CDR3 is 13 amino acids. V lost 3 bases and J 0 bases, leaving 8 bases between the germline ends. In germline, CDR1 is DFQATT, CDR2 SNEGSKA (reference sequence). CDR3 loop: CSASSAVNTEAFF. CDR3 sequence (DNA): TGCAGTGCTAGTTCCGCGGTGAACACTGAAGCTTTCTTT.

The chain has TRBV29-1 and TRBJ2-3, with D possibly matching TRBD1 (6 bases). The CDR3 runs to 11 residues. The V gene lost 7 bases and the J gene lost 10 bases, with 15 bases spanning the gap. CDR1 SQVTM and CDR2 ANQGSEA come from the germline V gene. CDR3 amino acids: CSARTGNSQYF. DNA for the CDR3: TGCAGCGCTAGAACAGGGAACTCGCAGTATTTT.

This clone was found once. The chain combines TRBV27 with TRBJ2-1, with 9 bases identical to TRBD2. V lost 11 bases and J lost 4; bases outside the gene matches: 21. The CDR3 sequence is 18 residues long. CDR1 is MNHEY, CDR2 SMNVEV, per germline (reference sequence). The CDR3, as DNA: TGTGCCGTCACCCCGTTAGCGGGAGTTCATTTCGGGTACAATGAGCAGTTCTTC. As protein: CAVTPLAGVHFGYNEQFF.

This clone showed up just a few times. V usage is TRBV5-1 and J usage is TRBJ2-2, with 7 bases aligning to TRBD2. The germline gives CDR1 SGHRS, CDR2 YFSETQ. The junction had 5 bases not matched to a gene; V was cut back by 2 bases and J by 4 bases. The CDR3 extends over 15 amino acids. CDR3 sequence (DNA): TGCGCCAGCAGCTTCCTTGGGGAGGGCACCGGGGAGCTGTTTTTT. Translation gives CASSFLGEGTGELFF. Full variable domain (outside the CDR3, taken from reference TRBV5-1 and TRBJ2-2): KAGVTQTPRYLIKTRGQQVTLSCSPISGHRSVSWYQQTPGQGLQFLFEYFSETQRNKGNFPGRFSGRQFSNSRSEMNVSTLELGDSALYLCASSFLGEGTGELFFGEGSRLTVL.

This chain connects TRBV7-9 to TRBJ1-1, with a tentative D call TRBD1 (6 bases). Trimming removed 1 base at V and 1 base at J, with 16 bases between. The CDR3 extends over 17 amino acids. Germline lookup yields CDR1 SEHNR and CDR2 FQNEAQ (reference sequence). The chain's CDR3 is CASSLDRVSAWNTEAFF. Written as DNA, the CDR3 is TGTGCCAGCAGCTTAGACAGGGTCTCGGCCTGGAACACTGAAGCTTTCTTT.

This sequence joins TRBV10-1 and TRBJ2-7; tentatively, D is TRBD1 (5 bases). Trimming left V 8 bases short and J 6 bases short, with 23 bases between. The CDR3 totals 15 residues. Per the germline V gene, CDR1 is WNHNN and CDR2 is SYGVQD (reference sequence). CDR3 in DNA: TGCGCCAGCGCCGACGGTCCCAGGGATTGGCGCGAGCAGTACTTC. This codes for CASADGPRDWREQYF.

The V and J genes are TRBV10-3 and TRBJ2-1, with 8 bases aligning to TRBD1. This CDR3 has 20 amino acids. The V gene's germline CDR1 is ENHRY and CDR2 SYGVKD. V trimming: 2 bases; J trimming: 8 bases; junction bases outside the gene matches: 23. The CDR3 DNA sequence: TGTGCCATCAGTGAGCCGACCCGGACAGGGAGGTCGGGAGTGGGGTATGAGCAGTTCTTC. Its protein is CAISEPTRTGRSGVGYEQFF.

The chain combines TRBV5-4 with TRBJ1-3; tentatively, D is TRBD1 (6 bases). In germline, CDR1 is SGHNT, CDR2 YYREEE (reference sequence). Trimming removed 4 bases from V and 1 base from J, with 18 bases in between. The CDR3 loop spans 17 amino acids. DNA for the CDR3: TGTGCCAGCAGCCTATGGGGGGGGGCATGGTCTGGAAACACCATATATTTT. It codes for CASSLWGGAWSGNTIYF.

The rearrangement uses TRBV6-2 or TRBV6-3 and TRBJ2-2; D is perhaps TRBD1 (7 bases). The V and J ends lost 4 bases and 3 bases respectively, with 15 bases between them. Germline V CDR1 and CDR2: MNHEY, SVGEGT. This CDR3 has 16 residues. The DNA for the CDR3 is TGTGCCAGCAGTTTTCCCGACAGGGAGGACACCGGGGAGCTGTTTTTT. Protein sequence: CASSFPDREDTGELFF.

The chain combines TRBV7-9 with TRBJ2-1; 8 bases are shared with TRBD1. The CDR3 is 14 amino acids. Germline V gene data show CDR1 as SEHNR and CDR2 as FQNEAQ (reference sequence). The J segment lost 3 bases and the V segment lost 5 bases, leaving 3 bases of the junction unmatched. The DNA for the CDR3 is TGTGCCAGCAGCGGTGACAGGGGCTACAATGAGCAGTTCTTC. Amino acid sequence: CASSGDRGYNEQFF.

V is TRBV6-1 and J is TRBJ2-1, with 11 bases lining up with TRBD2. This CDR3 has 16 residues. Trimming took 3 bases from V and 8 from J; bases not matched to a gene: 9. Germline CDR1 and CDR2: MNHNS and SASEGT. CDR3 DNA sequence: TGTGCCAGCAGTGACTTAGCGGGAGGGTTAGTAGATGAGCAGTTCTTC. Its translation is CASSDLAGGLVDEQFF.

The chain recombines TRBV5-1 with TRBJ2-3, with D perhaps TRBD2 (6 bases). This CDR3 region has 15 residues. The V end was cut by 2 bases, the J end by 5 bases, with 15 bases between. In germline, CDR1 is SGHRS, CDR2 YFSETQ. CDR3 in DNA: TGCGCCAGCAGCTTTGGTCGGGAGTTGGGAGATACGCAGTATTTT. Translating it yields CASSFGRELGDTQYF.

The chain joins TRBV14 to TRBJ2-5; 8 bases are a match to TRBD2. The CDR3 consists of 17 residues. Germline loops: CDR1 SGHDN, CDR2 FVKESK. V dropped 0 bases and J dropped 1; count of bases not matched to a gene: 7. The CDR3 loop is CASSQEEIAGIQETQYF. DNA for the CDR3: TGTGCCAGCAGCCAAGAGGAAATAGCGGGAATCCAAGAGACCCAGTACTTC. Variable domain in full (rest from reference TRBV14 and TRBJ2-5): EAGVTQFPSHSVIEKGQTVTLRCDPISGHDNLYWYRRVMGKEIKFLLHFVKESKQDESGMPNNRFLAERTGGTYSTLKVQPAELEDSGVYFCASSQEEIAGIQETQYFGPGTRLLVL.

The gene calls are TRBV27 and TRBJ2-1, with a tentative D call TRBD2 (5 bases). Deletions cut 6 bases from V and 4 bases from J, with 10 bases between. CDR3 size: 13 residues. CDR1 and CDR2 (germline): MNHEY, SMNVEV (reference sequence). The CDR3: CASSLDSYNEQFF. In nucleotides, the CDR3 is TGTGCCAGCAGCTTGGACTCGTACAATGAGCAGTTCTTC.

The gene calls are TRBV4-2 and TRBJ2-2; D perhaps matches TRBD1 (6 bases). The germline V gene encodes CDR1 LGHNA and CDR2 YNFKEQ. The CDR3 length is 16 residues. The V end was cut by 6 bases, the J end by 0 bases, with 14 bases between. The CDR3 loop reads CASRDSEVTNTGELFF. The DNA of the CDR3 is TGTGCCAGCAGGGACAGTGAAGTCACGAACACCGGGGAGCTGTTTTTT.

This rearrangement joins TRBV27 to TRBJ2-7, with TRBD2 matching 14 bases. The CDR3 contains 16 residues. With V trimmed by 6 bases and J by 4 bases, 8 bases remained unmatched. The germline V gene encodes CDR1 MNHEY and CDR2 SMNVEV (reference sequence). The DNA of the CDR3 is TGTGCCAGCAGATCCGGGACTAGCGGGAGTTGGTACGAGCAGTACTTC. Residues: CASRSGTSGSWYEQYF.

CDR3 region: CASQGKGVGKPQHF. DNA of the CDR3: TGTGCCAGTCAGGGAAAAGGGGTTGGGAAGCCCCAGCATTTT. The chain is built from TRBV24-1 and TRBJ1-5, with a weak D call TRBD1 (5 bases). V gave up 11 bases and J gave up 8 bases, with 21 bases separating them. The V gene's germline CDR1 is KGHDR and CDR2 SFDVKD. The CDR3 is 14 residues long.

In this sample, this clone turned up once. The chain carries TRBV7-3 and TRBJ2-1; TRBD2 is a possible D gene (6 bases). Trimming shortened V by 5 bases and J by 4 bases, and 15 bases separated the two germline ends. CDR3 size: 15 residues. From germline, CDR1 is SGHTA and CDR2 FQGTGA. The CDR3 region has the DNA TGTGCCAGCAGCCCGACTAGTGCCCCTTACAATGAGCAGTTCTTC. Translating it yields CASSPTSAPYNEQFF.

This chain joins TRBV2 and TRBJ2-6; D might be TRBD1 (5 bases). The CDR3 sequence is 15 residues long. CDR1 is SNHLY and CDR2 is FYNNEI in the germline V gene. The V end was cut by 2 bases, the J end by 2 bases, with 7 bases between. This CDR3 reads CASSERGTGANVLTF. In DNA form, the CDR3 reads TGTGCCAGCAGTGAAAGGGGAACTGGGGCCAACGTCCTGACTTTC.